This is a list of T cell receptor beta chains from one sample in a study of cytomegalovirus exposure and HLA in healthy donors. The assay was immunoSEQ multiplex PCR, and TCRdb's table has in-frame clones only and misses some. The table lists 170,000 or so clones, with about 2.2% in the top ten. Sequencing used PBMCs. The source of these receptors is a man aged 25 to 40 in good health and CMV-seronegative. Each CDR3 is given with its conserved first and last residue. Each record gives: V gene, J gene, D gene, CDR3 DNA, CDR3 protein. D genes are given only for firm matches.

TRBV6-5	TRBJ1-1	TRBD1	TGTGCCAGCAGTCCAGGACAGGAGAACACTGAAGCTTTCTTT	CASSPGQENTEAFF
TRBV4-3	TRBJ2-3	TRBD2	TGCGCCAGCAGCCAAGAAGGTAGCGGGGCGGAGGGAGATACGCAGTATTTT	CASSQEGSGAEGDTQYF
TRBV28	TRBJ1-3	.	TGTGCCAGCAGCACAGGGACCTCTGGAAACACCATATATTTT	CASSTGTSGNTIYF
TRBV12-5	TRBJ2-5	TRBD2	TGTGCTAGTGGAATAGCCCCGTCGGGAGGGACCCAGTACTTC	CASGIAPSGGTQYF
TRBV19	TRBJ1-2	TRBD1	TGTGCCAGTAGTATCCATCCCGGGACAGGAAACTATGGCTACACCTTC	CASSIHPGTGNYGYTF
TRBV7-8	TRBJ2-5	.	TGTGCCAGCAGCTTAAGACGGGAGAGGGAGCAGTACTTC	CASSLRREREQYF
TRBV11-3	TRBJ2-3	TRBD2	TGTGCCAGCAGCTCCCGTGAAGCGGGAGATCAAGATACGCAGTATTTT	CASSSREAGDQDTQYF
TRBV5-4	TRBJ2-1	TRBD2	TGTGCCAGCAGCTCGGACGTTAGAATCGGGACTAGCGGGAGCGGCGAGCAGTTCTTC	CASSSDVRIGTSGSGEQFF
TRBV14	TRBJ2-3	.	TGTGCCAGCAGCCAAGTGGGTCAGGGTATCACAGATACGCAGTATTTT	CASSQVGQGITDTQYF
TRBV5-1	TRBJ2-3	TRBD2	TGCGCCAGCAGCTTGGGCCTTTACGGGAGGGGGTCAGATACGCAGTATTTT	CASSLGLYGRGSDTQYF
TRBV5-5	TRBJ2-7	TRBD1	TGTGCCAGCAGCTTTCTACAGGGGTTGTCGTACGAGCGGTACTTC	CASSFLQGLSYERYF
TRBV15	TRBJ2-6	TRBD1	TGTGCCACCAGGGGCGGACAGGGGGCAAGGGGGGCCAACGTCCTGACTTTC	CATRGGQGARGANVLTF
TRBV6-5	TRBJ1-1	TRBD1	TGTGCCAGCAACCGACAGGGTGGCACTGAAGCTTTCTTT	CASNRQGGTEAFF
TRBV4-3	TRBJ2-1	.	TGCGCCAGCAGCCAACGCACAGGGTATGAGCAGTTCTTC	CASSQRTGYEQFF
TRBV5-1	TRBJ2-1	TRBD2	TGCGCCAGCAGCTTGGAGACGGCCGTTTTTAGCGGGCAGAACAATGAGCAGTTCTTC	CASSLETAVFSGQNNEQFF
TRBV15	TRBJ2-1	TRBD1	TGTGCCACCAGTCGAGCAGGGGGCGCCTACAATGAGCAGTTCTTC	CATSRAGGAYNEQFF
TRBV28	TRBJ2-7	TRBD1	TGTGCCAGCAGTGGACAGGGTTGGTACGAGCAGTACTTC	CASSGQGWYEQYF
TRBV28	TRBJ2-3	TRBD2	TGTGCCAGCACACAGGACTCACATAAGAAGACTAGCGGGTTCCCAGATACGCAGTATTTT	CASTQDSHKKTSGFPDTQYF
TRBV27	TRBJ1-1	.	TGTGCCAGCAGTAAATGGAGGGAAAACATGAACACTGAAGCTTTCTTT	CASSKWRENMNTEAFF
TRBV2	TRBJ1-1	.	TGTGCCAGCCTAATACAGGGGAACACTGAAGCTTTCTTT	CASLIQGNTEAFF
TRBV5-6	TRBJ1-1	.	TGTGCCAGCAGCGCACGGACAGCTTGGTTAAACACTGAAGCTTTCTTT	CASSARTAWLNTEAFF
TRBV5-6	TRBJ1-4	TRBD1	TGTGCCAGCAGCTTTACAGGGGGTTTTAATGAAAAACTGTTTTTT	CASSFTGGFNEKLFF
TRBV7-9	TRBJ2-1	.	TGTGCCAGCAGCTTTCGAGGGAAGGATGAGCAGTTCTTC	CASSFRGKDEQFF
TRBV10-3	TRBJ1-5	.	TGTGCCATCAGCCGACAGGATAGCAATCAGCCCCAGCATTTT	CAISRQDSNQPQHF
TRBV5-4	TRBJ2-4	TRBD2	TGTGCCAGCAGCTCCTTAGCGGGAGGAACGAACATTCAGTACTTC	CASSSLAGGTNIQYF
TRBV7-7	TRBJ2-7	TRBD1	TGTGCCAGCAGCCGCGGGACAGGGGGCTCCCACGAGCAGTACTTC	CASSRGTGGSHEQYF
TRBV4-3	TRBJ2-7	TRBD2	TGCGCCAGCAGCCAGGAGCGGGGCTCCTACGAGCAGTACTTC	CASSQERGSYEQYF
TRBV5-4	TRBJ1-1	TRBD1	TGTGCCAGCAGCGTGGGACAGGGAGAAACTGAAGCTTTCTTT	CASSVGQGETEAFF
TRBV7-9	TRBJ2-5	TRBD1	TGTGCCAGCAGCAGGACAGGGGGCGAGGGGACCCGGTACTTC	CASSRTGGEGTRYF
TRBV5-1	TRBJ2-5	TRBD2	TGCGCCAGCAGCTTTAGTCTAGCGGGAGAAGAGACCCAGTACTTC	CASSFSLAGEETQYF
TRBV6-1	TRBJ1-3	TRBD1	TGTGCCAGCAGCCTCGGGACAGGGAAAGACACCATATATTTT	CASSLGTGKDTIYF
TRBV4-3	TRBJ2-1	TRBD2	TGCGCCACCTCAGCGGGAGGATCCTACAATGAGCAGTTCTTC	CATSAGGSYNEQFF
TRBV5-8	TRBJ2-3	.	TGTGCCAGCAGCTTGGAGCCTAACGGAGCCACAGATACGCAGTATTTT	CASSLEPNGATDTQYF
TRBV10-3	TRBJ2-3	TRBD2	TGTGCCACCAAAGCGGGAGAGAGCACAGATACGCAGTATTTT	CATKAGESTDTQYF
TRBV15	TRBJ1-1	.	TGTGCCACCAGCAGATCTTTACAGATGAACACTGAAGCTTTCTTT	CATSRSLQMNTEAFF
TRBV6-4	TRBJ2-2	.	TGTGCCAGCAGTGGAACGGGAGAGAACACCGGGGAGCTGTTTTTT	CASSGTGENTGELFF
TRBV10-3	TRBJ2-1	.	TGTGCCATCAGTGACCAGCGGTCTGTCAATGAGCAGTTCTTC	CAISDQRSVNEQFF
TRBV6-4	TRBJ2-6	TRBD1	TGTGCCAGCAGTGAAGACAGGGCTGGGGCCAACGTCCTGACTTTC	CASSEDRAGANVLTF
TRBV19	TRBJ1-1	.	TGTGCCAGTAGTATAGATCAACCCAGTGAAGCTTTCTTT	CASSIDQPSEAFF
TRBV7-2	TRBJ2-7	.	TGTGCCAGCAGCTTAGGTAGTGGACTCAACGAGCAGTACTTC	CASSLGSGLNEQYF
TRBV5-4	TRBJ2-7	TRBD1	TGTGCCAGCAGCTCACGGACAGGGGGCGCCTACGAGCAGTACTTC	CASSSRTGGAYEQYF
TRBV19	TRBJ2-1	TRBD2	TGTGCCAGTAAGGGTTGGGGGCTAGCGGGAAATTCCTACAATGAGCAGTTCTTC	CASKGWGLAGNSYNEQFF
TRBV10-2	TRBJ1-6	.	TGCGCCAGCAGTCAACACAGGGTTGTCAATTCACCCCTCCACTTT	CASSQHRVVNSPLHF
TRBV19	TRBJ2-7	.	TGTGCCAGTAGTATAGCGGATAGCGGATTCTACGAGCAGTACTTC	CASSIADSGFYEQYF
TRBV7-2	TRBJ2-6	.	TGTGCCAGCAGCTTTGGCAGTTTCGCCTCTGGGGCCAACGTCCTGACTTTC	CASSFGSFASGANVLTF
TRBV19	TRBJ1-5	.	TGTGCCAGTAGTGTCGGGGAGTCTAGCAATCAGCCCCAGCATTTT	CASSVGESSNQPQHF
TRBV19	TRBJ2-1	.	TGTGCCAGTTTCGGTCCAGGCTTAATGGTAAATGAGCAGTTCTTC	CASFGPGLMVNEQFF
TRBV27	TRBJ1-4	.	TGTGCCAGCAGACCGACAGGAGATAATGAAAAACTGTTTTTT	CASRPTGDNEKLFF
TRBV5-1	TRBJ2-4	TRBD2	TGCGCCAGCAGCTTGGTGGCTAGCGGGAGACTAGCCAAAAACATTCAGTACTTC	CASSLVASGRLAKNIQYF
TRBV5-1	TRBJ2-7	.	TGCGCCAGCAGCTTGGTATCCTACGAGCAGTACTTC	CASSLVSYEQYF
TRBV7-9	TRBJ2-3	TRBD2	TGTGCCAGCAGCAGAGACCGGACTAGCGGGAGGTCAGATACGCAGTATTTT	CASSRDRTSGRSDTQYF